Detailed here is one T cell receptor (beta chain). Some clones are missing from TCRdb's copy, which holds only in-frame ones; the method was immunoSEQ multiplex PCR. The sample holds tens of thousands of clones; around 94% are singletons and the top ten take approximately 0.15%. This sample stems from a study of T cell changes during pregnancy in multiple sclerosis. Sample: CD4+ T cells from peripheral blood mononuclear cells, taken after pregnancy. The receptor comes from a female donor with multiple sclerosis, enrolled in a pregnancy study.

CDR3: CASRDRDDQPQHF. The CDR3, as DNA: TGTGCCAGCAGGGACAGAGACGATCAGCCCCAGCATTTT. This chain connects TRBV25-1 to TRBJ1-5; weak D call: TRBD1 (6 bases). Germline assignment: CDR1 MGHDK and CDR2 SYGVNS. V dropped 6 bases and J dropped 5 bases, with 11 bases sitting between them. The CDR3 covers 13 residues. The whole variable domain, remainder taken from reference TRBV25-1 and TRBJ1-5, is EADIYQTPRYLVIGTGKKITLECSQTMGHDKMYWYQQDPGMELHLIHYSYGVNSTEKGDLSSESTVSRIRTEHFPLTLESARPSHTSQYLCASRDRDDQPQHFGDGTRLSIL.